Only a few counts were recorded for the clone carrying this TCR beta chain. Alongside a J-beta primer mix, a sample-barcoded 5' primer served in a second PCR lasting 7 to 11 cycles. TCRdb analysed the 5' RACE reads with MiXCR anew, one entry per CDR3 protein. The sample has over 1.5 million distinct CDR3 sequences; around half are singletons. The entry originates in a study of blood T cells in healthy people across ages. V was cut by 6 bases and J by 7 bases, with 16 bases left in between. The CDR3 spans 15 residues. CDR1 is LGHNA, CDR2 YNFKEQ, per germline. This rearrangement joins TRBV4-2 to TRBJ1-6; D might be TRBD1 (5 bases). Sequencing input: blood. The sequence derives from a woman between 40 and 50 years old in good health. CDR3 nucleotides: TGTGCCAGCAGGTGGGGGAGAATAGTCAATTCACCCCTCCACTTT. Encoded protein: CASRWGRIVNSPLHF.